This T cell receptor (beta chain) was obtained from a study of T cells after yellow fever vaccination. Germline V CDR1 and CDR2: SGHTA, FQGTGA. The CDR3 is made up of 15 amino acids. V was clipped by 5 bases and J by 13 bases, with 21 bases between them. This clonotype was observed many times. Study outcomes and limitations: Almost all vaccine-responding clonotypes could not be detected on day 0 in sorted memory subsets. Few clonotypes appeared in both CD4 and CD8 compartments.

5'RACE template switching added a universal primer site and UMIs to TCR cDNA. TCRdb reanalysed the 5' RACE reads using MiXCR and keeps one entry per CDR3 protein. The sample carries tens of thousands of distinct CDR3 sequences, around 5.2% recorded once. The TCR comes from a man between 18 and 29 years old who received the YFV17D yellow fever vaccine. V gene TRBV7-3 combines with J gene TRBJ1-6, with D maybe TRBD1 (6 bases). Specimen: PBMCs, either bulk or a sorted T-cell subset (CD4+, CD8+, memory, or dextramer-sorted; not recorded which), collected approximately 40 days after the first yellow fever vaccination. DNA for the CDR3: TGTGCCAGCAGCGCTATGGGACACGCCGGATCCCCCCTCCACTTT. As protein: CASSAMGHAGSPLHF.